The present entry profiles one T cell receptor (beta chain) with its context. The sample originates from a study of blood T cell repertoires in COVID-19. Across the whole study: Samples representing acute and convalescent COVID-19 were sourced from the United States, Italy and Spain. Sources were T cells, B-cell-depleted T cells, or PBMCs; the material itself was cDNA or gDNA.

Germline V gene sequence: CDR1 SGHTA, CDR2 FQGNSA. The CDR3 consists of 13 residues. V gave up 5 bases and J gave up 4 bases, with 11 bases separating them. Per the authors' pipeline: It was from reference gene primer amplification that nucleated cell counts were estimated. Profiled with immunoSEQ multiplex PCR; TCRdb holds only in-frame clones, not every one. V, J and clone size are those of that table, while D and trimming were read from the DNA. The table lists some 66,000 clones, 76% of them singletons. The specimen sequenced was peripheral blood. The chain combines TRBV7-2 with TRBJ1-2; weak D call: TRBD1 (6 bases). The sequence was collected from a woman of 80 years or more with acute or convalescent COVID-19. The CDR3 is CASSRGGGYGYTF. DNA for the CDR3: TGTGCCAGCAGCCGAGGGGGTGGCTATGGCTACACCTTC.